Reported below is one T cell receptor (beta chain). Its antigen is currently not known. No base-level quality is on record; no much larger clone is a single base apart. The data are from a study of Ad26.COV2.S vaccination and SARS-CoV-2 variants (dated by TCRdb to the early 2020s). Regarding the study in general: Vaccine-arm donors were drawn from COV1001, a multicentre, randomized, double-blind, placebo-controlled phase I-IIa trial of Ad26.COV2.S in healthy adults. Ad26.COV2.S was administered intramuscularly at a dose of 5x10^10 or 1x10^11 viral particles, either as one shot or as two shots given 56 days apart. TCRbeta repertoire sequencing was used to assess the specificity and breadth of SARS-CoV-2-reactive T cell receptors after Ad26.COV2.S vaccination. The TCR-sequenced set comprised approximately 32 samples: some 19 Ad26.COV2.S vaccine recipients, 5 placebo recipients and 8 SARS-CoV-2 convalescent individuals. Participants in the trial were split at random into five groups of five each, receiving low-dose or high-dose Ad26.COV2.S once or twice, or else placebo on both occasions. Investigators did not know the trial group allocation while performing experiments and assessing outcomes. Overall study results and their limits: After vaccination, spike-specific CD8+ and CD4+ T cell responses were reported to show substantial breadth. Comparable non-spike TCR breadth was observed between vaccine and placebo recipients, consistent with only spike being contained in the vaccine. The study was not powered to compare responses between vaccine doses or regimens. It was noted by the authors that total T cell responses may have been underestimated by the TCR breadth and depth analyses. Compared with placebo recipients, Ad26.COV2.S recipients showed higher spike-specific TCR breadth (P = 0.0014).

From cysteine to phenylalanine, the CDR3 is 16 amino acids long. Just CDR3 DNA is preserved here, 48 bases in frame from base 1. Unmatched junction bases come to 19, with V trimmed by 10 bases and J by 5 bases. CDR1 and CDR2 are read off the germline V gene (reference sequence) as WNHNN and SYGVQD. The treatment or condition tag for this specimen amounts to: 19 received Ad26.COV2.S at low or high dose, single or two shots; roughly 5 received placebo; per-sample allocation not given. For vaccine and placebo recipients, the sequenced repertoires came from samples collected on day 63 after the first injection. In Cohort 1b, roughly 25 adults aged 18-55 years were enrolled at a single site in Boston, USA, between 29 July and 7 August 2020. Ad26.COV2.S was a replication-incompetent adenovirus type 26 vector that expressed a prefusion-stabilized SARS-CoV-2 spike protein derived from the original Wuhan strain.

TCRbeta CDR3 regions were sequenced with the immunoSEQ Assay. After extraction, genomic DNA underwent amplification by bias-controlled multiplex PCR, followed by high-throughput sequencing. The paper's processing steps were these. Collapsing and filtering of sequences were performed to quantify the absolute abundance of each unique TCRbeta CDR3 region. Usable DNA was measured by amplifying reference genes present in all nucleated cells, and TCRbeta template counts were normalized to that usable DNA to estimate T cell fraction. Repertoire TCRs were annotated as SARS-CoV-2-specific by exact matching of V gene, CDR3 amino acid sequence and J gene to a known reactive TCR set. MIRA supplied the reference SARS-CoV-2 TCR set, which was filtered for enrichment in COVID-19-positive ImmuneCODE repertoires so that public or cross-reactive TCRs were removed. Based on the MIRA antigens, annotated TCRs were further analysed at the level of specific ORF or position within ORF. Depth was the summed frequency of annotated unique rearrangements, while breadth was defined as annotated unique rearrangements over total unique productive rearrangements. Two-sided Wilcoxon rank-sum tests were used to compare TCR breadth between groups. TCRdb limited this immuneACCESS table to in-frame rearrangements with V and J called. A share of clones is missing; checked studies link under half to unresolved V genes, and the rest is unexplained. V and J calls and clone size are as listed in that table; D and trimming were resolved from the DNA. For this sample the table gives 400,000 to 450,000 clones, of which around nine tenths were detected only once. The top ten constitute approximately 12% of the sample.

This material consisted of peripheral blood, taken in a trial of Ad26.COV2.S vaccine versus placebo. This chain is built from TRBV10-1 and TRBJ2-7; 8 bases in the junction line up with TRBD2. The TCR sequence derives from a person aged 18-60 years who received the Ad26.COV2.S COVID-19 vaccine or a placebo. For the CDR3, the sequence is CATSKAEASGPNEQYF. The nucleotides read TGCGCCACCTCCAAGGCCGAGGCTAGCGGGCCCAACGAGCAGTACTTC.